Included here is one T cell receptor (beta chain) sequence, with context. 60 Vbeta and 13 Jbeta primers were used in PCR. Assay used: immunoSEQ multiplex PCR; TCRdb lists only in-frame clones, some missing. The sample lists 130,000 or so clones, approximately 71% occurring once. The source of the sample is a study of cytomegalovirus exposure and HLA in healthy donors. Sequencing used PBMCs. The receptor was derived from a woman aged 55-69 years in good health and CMV-seronegative.

CDR3 loop: CTSSLVFPRTGAIGTKNIQYF. The CDR3 bases are TGCACCAGCAGCCTAGTTTTCCCTCGGACAGGGGCGATCGGAACCAAAAACATTCAGTACTTC. The V gene is TRBV1, the J gene TRBJ2-4; TRBD1 is the table's D call, not checked against the DNA. TRBV1 is marked as a pseudogene. The CDR3 has 21 residues.